These 23 T cell receptor beta chains were sequenced from one sample in a study of blood T cell repertoires in COVID-19. The protocol was immunoSEQ multiplex PCR, while the TCRdb copy is restricted to in-frame clones and leaves out a portion. The sample consists of roughly 220,000 clones, roughly 80% of them appearing once. Sequencing input: PBMCs or T cells enriched from blood (not recorded which). These receptors were obtained from a woman aged 35 to 49 with acute COVID-19.

The chain combines TRBV4-1 with TRBJ1-3; 9 bases agree with TRBD1. The germline gives CDR1 MGHRA, CDR2 YSYEKL. This CDR3 has 15 residues. V shed 4 bases, J shed 3 bases, and the junction held 4 bases outside the gene matches. The CDR3 region is CASSLRDRDGNTIYF. The CDR3 nucleotides are TGCGCCAGCAGCCTCCGGGACAGGGATGGAAACACCATATATTTT.

This chain connects TRBV18 to TRBJ1-2, with 8 bases matching TRBD1. The CDR3 extends over 16 amino acids. Per germline, CDR1 KGHSH and CDR2 LQKENI. With 1 base clipped from V and 7 bases from J, the junction kept 11 bases outside the gene matches. The CDR3 sequence: CASSPQRDRYFSGYTF. The CDR3, as DNA: TGTGCCAGCTCACCACAGCGGGACAGGTACTTCTCTGGCTACACCTTC.

The CDR3 is CASSSGVLDEPQHF. The DNA of the CDR3 is TGTGCCAGCAGCTCGGGGGTTCTGGATGAGCCCCAGCATTTT. V usage is TRBV7-9 and J usage is TRBJ1-5; maybe TRBD1 (5 bases). V lost 4 bases and J 8 bases, leaving 15 bases between the germline ends. Germline V lookup: CDR1 SEHNR, CDR2 FQNEAQ (reference sequence). The CDR3 is 14 amino acids.

This clone was detected once. One junction end disagrees with the germline gene, perhaps due to a read error. This sequence joins TRBV15 and TRBJ2-5, with 7 bases matching TRBD1. The CDR3 runs 15 residues. The germline gives CDR1 LNHNV, CDR2 YYDKDF (reference sequence). For the CDR3, the DNA is TGTGCCACCAGCAGAGATCAGGGACAGCAAGAGAGCCAGTACTTC. It encodes CATSRDQGQQESQYF.

The chain links TRBV6-2 or TRBV6-3 to TRBJ2-7; TRBD2 aligns across 9 bases. The junction had 9 bases not matched to a gene; V was cut back by 6 bases and J by 3 bases. Germline values: CDR1 MNHEY, CDR2 SVGEGT. This CDR3 has 15 residues. The CDR3 reads CASSHSGSGSYEQYF. In DNA form, the CDR3 reads TGTGCCAGCAGCCATAGCGGGAGCGGAAGCTACGAGCAGTACTTC.

J is TRBJ1-1 and V is TRBV12-3 or TRBV12-4; D call uncertain. Trimming cost V 6 bases and J 7 bases, with 12 bases left between them. CDR3 length: 12 amino acids. CDR3 in DNA: TGTGCCAGCAGCCCCCTTCGCAGTGAAGCTTTCTTT. Protein sequence: CASSPLRSEAFF.

The chain has TRBV12-3 or TRBV12-4 and TRBJ1-4, with unresolved D. V was pared by 8 bases and J by 4 bases, with 11 bases between. The CDR3 has 13 residues. The CDR3 loop is CASREGINEKLFF. In DNA, the CDR3 is TGTGCCAGCCGGGAAGGAATTAATGAAAAACTGTTTTTT.

This clone was seen a few times. The rearrangement joins TRBV27 to TRBJ1-5, with TRBD1 matching 8 bases. The V and J ends lost 1 base and 0 bases, in that order; junction bases with no gene match: 5. Germline CDR1 reads MNHEY; CDR2 reads SMNVEV (reference sequence). The CDR3 is made up of 17 amino acids. CDR3 nucleotide sequence: TGTGCCAGCAGTTTATTGGGGGGACAGGATAGCAATCAGCCCCAGCATTTT. Encoded protein: CASSLLGGQDSNQPQHF.

The gene calls are TRBV6-1 and TRBJ1-2; 8 bases agree with TRBD1. The CDR3 extends over 14 amino acids. With 1 base clipped from V and 7 bases from J, the junction kept 5 bases outside the gene matches. Germline values: CDR1 MNHNS, CDR2 SASEGT. The CDR3 bases are TGTGCCAGCAGTGAAGGGACAGGGTCGGGTGGCTACACCTTC. It translates to CASSEGTGSGGYTF.

The chain joins TRBV5-4 to TRBJ1-1; D is ambiguous. Germline CDR1 reads SGHNT; CDR2 reads YYREEE (reference sequence). The CDR3 loop spans 15 amino acids. Trimming pared 3 bases from V and 3 bases from J, leaving 15 bases between. CDR3 loop: CASSWRSGPDTEAFF. CDR3 nucleotides: TGTGCCAGCAGCTGGCGCAGTGGGCCTGACACTGAAGCTTTCTTT.

This chain uses TRBV4-3 with TRBJ2-7, with 9 bases matching TRBD2. The junction had 4 bases not matched to a gene; V was cut back by 0 bases and J by 4 bases. CDR3 length: 15 amino acids. Germline V gives CDR1 LGHNA, CDR2 YSLEER. DNA for the CDR3: TGCGCCAGCAGCCAAGACGGGACTAGCCTTTACGAGCAGTACTTC. This translates into CASSQDGTSLYEQYF.

This sequence joins TRBV30 and TRBJ2-7; D is possibly TRBD1 (5 bases). The CDR3 loop spans 12 amino acids. Trimming stripped 3 bases from V and 5 bases from J, with 11 bases between. Germline CDR1 and CDR2: GTSNPN and SVGIG (reference sequence). The CDR3 DNA is TGTGCCTGGAGCGGGCAGGGTGACGAGCAGTACTTC. Protein sequence: CAWSGQGDEQYF.

The chain couples TRBV5-1 to TRBJ2-2, with 7 bases lining up with TRBD1. CDR3 size: 14 residues. Germline CDR1 SGHRS, CDR2 YFSETQ. V was clipped by 4 bases and J by 4 bases; unmatched bases: 4. The CDR3 region is CASSQQGTTGELFF. CDR3 DNA sequence: TGCGCCAGCAGCCAACAGGGGACCACCGGGGAGCTGTTTTTT.

This chain connects TRBV3-1 (or the pseudogene TRBV3-2) to TRBJ1-2; tentatively, D is TRBD1 (6 bases). The length of the CDR3 is 13 residues. CDR1 and CDR2 from the germline V gene are LGHDT and YNNKEL (reference sequence). The V and J ends lost 1 base and 8 bases respectively, with 11 bases between them. CDR3 loop: CASSQGQAEGYTF. The CDR3 bases are TGTGCCAGCAGCCAAGGACAGGCTGAGGGCTACACCTTC.

J is TRBJ2-5 and V is TRBV6-5; a possible D gene is TRBD1 (6 bases). V lost 5 bases to trimming and J lost 2 bases, with 15 bases between them. The CDR3 totals 15 residues. Germline V lookup: CDR1 MNHEY, CDR2 SVGAGI. This CDR3 is CASSKRQAGQETQYF. DNA of the CDR3: TGTGCCAGCAGTAAACGACAGGCCGGACAAGAGACCCAGTACTTC.

The chain employs TRBV19 and TRBJ1-1, with D possibly TRBD1 on 5 matching bases. Germline loops: CDR1 LNHDA, CDR2 SQIVND (reference sequence). V was shortened by 1 base and J by 5 bases, with 11 bases between the two germline ends. There are 14 residues in the CDR3. The CDR3, as DNA: TGTGCCAGTAGTATAGGACAGAGTCGGACTGAAGCTTTCTTT. It specifies CASSIGQSRTEAFF.

Of note for this clone: Additional DNA sequences in this sample encode the identical CDR3. The gene calls are TRBV11-3 and TRBJ2-3; TRBD2 is a possible D gene (6 bases). CDR1 SGHNT and CDR2 YENEEA come from the germline V gene. V gave up 1 base and J gave up 2 bases, with 7 bases separating them. This CDR3 has 14 residues. The CDR3 DNA reads as TGTGCCAGCAGCTTAGGGGGGGACACAGATACGCAGTATTTT. Protein product: CASSLGGDTDTQYF. The full variable domain, in which reference TRBV11-3 and TRBJ2-3 provide the parts outside the CDR3, is EAGVVQSPRYKIIEKKQPVAFWCNPISGHNTLYWYLQNLGQGPELLIRYENEEAVDDSQLPKDRFSAERLKGVDSTLKIQPAELGDSAVYLCASSLGGDTDTQYFGPGTRLTVL.

The chain recombines TRBV2 with TRBJ1-1, with 9 bases aligning to TRBD1. This CDR3 is 16 amino acids long. J lost 0 bases, V lost 5 bases, and 7 bases had no gene match. From germline, CDR1 is SNHLY and CDR2 FYNNEI. Here the CDR3 reads CASSIQGALMNTEAFF. The CDR3 DNA reads as TGTGCCAGCAGTATACAGGGGGCCCTAATGAACACTGAAGCTTTCTTT.

V is TRBV5-6 and J is TRBJ2-5; D possibly corresponds to TRBD2 (5 bases). V gave up 3 bases and J gave up 6 bases, with 15 bases separating them. The CDR3 covers 14 residues. Germline-derived CDR1 and CDR2 are SGHDT and YYEEEE. CDR3 sequence reads: CASSSGIRGQTQYF. For the CDR3, the DNA is TGTGCCAGCAGCTCCGGGATCCGGGGTCAGACCCAGTACTTC.

The chain has TRBV7-3 and TRBJ2-1; possibly TRBD2 for D (5 bases). From germline, CDR1 is SGHTA and CDR2 FQGTGA. Trimming removed 5 bases from V and 12 bases from J, with 17 bases in between. This CDR3 has 13 residues. CDR3 loop: CASSPNDYGMQFF. As DNA, the CDR3 is TGTGCCAGCAGCCCAAATGACTATGGTATGCAGTTCTTC.

This clone was seen a few times. This chain uses TRBV5-1 with TRBJ2-7, with D perhaps TRBD1 (6 bases). The CDR3 consists of 13 residues. Trimming took 6 bases from V and 3 from J, leaving 13 bases between them. Looked up from germline, CDR1 is SGHRS and CDR2 is YFSETQ. CDR3 region: CASKQGSSYEQYF. Here the CDR3 DNA reads TGCGCCAGCAAACAGGGCTCTAGCTACGAGCAGTACTTC.

The chain joins TRBV30 to TRBJ1-2, with TRBD1 as a possible D gene (6 bases). This CDR3 has 12 amino acids. Germline values: CDR1 GTSNPN, CDR2 SVGIG (reference sequence). Deletions cut 2 bases from V and 5 bases from J, with 9 bases between. Written as DNA, the CDR3 is TGTGCCTGGAGTCCTCAGGGGTATGGCTACACCTTC. Translation: CAWSPQGYGYTF.

This rearrangement joins TRBV10-2 to TRBJ2-1, with TRBD2 matching over 13 bases. Germline-derived CDR1 and CDR2 are WSHSY and SAAADI. The CDR3 has 15 residues. After removal of 8 bases from V and 8 bases from J, the junction contained 9 bases not matched to a gene. CDR3 protein: CASSRLAGGKDEQFF. The DNA of the CDR3 is TGCGCCAGCTCCCGACTAGCGGGAGGCAAAGATGAGCAGTTCTTC.